The entry below describes one T cell receptor beta chain. Its antigen remains undetermined. The input lacks base qualities; no much larger clone sits a single base away. Donors were roughly 40 systemically healthy Caucasian individuals from Russia aged roughly 6 to 90 years. Approximately 10 milliliters of peripheral blood were collected from each donor into EDTA-treated Vacutainer tubes. PBMCs were isolated by Ficoll-Paque density-gradient centrifugation, with at least 6 million obtained per sample. Total RNA was extracted from PBMCs with Trizol reagent, with at least 6 micrograms obtained per sample. The percentages of naive CD45RAhigh/CD27high T cells were determined by flow cytometry on a PBMC aliquot from every donor. This sample was included in a study of blood T cells in healthy people across ages (dated by TCRdb to about 2015). For the study in its entirety: In model experiments, template switching captured roughly one uniquely barcoded TCR beta cDNA molecule for every two T cells. Four age groups were formed from the donors: young (average roughly 16 years), middle-aged (approximately 41), aged (62) and long-lived (around 82). To avoid experimental bias, donors of different ages were spread randomly across the sequencing lanes. To track age-related changes in TCR beta repertoire diversity, the study relied on deep sequencing normalized with unique cDNA molecular identifiers. For two donors (one aged 18 to 30 and one aged 80 or older), the study analyzed two additional independent replicas of 1 million unique cDNA reads from the same blood draw. What the work shows at the level of the full study, not this receptor alone: Estimates of total diversity based on one million sequenced T cells were regarded as lower bounds and as underestimates. Compared with the aged group, the long-lived group had more naive CD4+ T cells, fewer expanded clones and increased TCR diversity, suggesting age selection. The percentage of naive T cells measured by flow cytometry correlated strongly with observed TCR beta diversity. As age increased, observed TCR beta diversity per million T cells dropped in a roughly linear way, and a significant reduction was already evident by age roughly 36. Bulk unsorted PBMC profiling prevented conclusive comparison of naive and antigen-experienced compartments. The CMV infection status of donors was not known, potentially confounding age-related changes in expanded clonotypes.

Libraries were constructed by 5' RACE. Data came from an Illumina HiSeq 2500. The second PCR ran for roughly 7 to 11 cycles and used a J-beta primer mix along with a sample-barcoded 5' primer. Each TCR beta cDNA molecule received a unique molecular identifier from a template-switch 5' adaptor carrying 12 random nucleotides. Each sample yielded at least 2.5 million CDR3-containing paired-end reads. First-strand cDNA was synthesized from all RNA with the Mint cDNA synthesis kit, primed by a TRBC-specific oligonucleotide. All cDNA was treated with uracil-DNA glycosylase and then went through a first 18-cycle PCR with the universal primers M1SS and BC2_uni_R. As for the authors' bioinformatics: Each sample was normalized by randomly selecting 1 million high-quality reads, each carrying a distinct molecular identifier. Instead of being binned into consensus sequences, reads that shared molecular identifiers were thrown out. MiTCR, set to a Q25 quality threshold and the strictest error-elimination algorithm, was used for CDR3 identification, clonotype clustering and error correction. A nonparametric unseen species model with Euler transformation was used to estimate a lower bound on total TCR beta diversity. Starting from the raw public reads, TCRdb applied fastp trimming at Q25, assembled clones with MiXCR and retained in-frame beta chains. For every CDR3 protein sequence, its rows merge into one entry that carries the most common genes and DNA. The V and J calls shown here were made by TCRdb, not taken from the authors' results. The sample profile shows hundreds of thousands of distinct CDR3 sequences; around 36% of them were found once. About an eighth of the sample goes to the ten largest clones.

V sheds 7 bases and J sheds 8 bases, leaving 15 bases between their ends. Including the terminal cysteine and phenylalanine, the CDR3 comprises 14 residues. Here the CDR3 DNA is all that survives: 42 bases in frame from base 1. The germline V gene supplies CDR1 SNHLY and CDR2 FYNNEI. The sequence joins TRBV2 to TRBJ1-6; tentative D gene TRBD1, with 6 bases matching. The material sequenced was blood. The sequence was collected from a man between 18 and 29 years old in good health. The CDR3 reads CASKVTGTYSPLHF. The DNA sequence reads TGTGCCAGCAAAGTCACAGGGACGTATTCACCCCTCCACTTT. Reference TRBV2 and TRBJ1-6 genes cover what lies past the CDR3, so the full variable domain is EPEVTQTPSHQVTQMGQEVILRCVPISNHLYFYWYRQILGQKVEFLVSFYNNEISEKSEIFDDQFSVERPDGSNFTLKIRSTKLEDSAMYFCASKVTGTYSPLHFGNGTRLTVT.